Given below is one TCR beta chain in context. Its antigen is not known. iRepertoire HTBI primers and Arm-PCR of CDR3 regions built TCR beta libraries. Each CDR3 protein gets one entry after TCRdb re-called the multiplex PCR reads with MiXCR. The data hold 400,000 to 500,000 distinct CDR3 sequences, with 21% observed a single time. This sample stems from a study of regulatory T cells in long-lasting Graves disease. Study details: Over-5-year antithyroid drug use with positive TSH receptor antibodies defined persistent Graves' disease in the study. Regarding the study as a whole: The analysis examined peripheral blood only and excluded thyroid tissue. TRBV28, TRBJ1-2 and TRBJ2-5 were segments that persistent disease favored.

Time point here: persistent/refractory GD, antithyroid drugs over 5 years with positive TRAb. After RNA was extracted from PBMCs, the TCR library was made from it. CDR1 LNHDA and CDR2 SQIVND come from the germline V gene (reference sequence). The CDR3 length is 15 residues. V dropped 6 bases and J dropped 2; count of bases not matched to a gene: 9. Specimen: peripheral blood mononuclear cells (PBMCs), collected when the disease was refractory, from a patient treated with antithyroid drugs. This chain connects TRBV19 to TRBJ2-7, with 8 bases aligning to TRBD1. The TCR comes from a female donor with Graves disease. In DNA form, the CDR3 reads TGTGCCAGTAGGGAGGCCGGGACAGGCGCCTACGAGCAGTACTTC. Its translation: CASREAGTGAYEQYF.